Sequencing of this T cell receptor beta chain was carried out in a study of cytomegalovirus exposure and HLA in healthy donors. Regarding the study as a whole: Most of the TCR beta V segments (in an earlier analysis) were productive either about 87% or about 30% of the time. A later analysis, which compared TCR beta chains of equal frequency, found the HLA-associated ones more clonally expanded.

Germline V gene data show CDR1 as SGHVS and CDR2 as FQNEAQ. V gave up 2 bases and J gave up 8 bases, with 12 bases separating them. CDR3 length: 13 residues. With 60 Vbeta and 13 Jbeta primers, the PCR was carried out. Data came from immunoSEQ multiplex PCR; TCRdb stores just in-frame clones and leaves some out. The sample has some 130,000 clones; 75% are singletons. Notes on this clone: Its specificity is unknown.

The sample was PBMCs. The sequence derives from a man aged 30-40 years in good health and CMV-seronegative. The chain recombines TRBV7-8 with TRBJ1-2, with a tentative D call TRBD1 (6 bases). The CDR3 here is CASSLFAGEGYTF. The CDR3 nucleotides are TGTGCCAGCAGCTTATTTGCAGGGGAAGGCTACACCTTC.